The 30 T cell receptor beta chains below were found in one sample sequenced in a study of blood T cell repertoires in COVID-19. Profiled with immunoSEQ multiplex PCR; TCRdb holds only in-frame clones, not every one. The data hold approximately 160,000 clones, with 85% observed a single time. The sample was peripheral blood. The receptors were gathered from a woman aged 55 to 70 with COVID-19, enrolled during active disease.

The rearrangement joins TRBV18 to TRBJ1-3; D unclear. Germline lookup yields CDR1 KGHSH and CDR2 LQKENI. V was trimmed by 3 bases and J by 2 bases, leaving 17 bases between them. The CDR3 contains 17 residues. This CDR3 is CASSPRPPPGAGNTIYF. The CDR3 DNA reads as TGTGCCAGCTCACCTCGCCCCCCGCCCGGGGCTGGAAACACCATATATTTT.

This sequence joins TRBV3-1 (or the pseudogene TRBV3-2) and TRBJ1-5; D gene unclear. CDR3 length equals 13 residues. Germline values: CDR1 LGHDT, CDR2 YNNKEL (reference sequence). V was trimmed by 0 bases and J by 9 bases, leaving 9 bases between them. CDR3 nucleotides: TGTGCCAGCAGCCAAGACCGCTCGAGGCCCCAGCATTTT. This sequence encodes CASSQDRSRPQHF.

This chain links TRBV6-2 or TRBV6-3 with TRBJ2-7; 11 bases match TRBD2. This CDR3 is 18 amino acids long. CDR1 is MNHEY, CDR2 SVGEGT, per germline. J gave up 4 bases and V 2 bases, and 13 bases lay outside the gene matches. CDR3 loop: CASSYRGTSGRMPYEQYF. The CDR3 DNA reads as TGTGCCAGCAGTTACAGGGGCACTAGCGGGAGAATGCCTTACGAGCAGTACTTC.

This chain joins TRBV12-5 and TRBJ1-1; the match to TRBD1 covers 9 bases. CDR1 and CDR2 (germline): LGHNT, FRNRAP. The CDR3 spans 16 residues. The V and J ends lost 5 bases and 6 bases, in that order; junction bases with no gene match: 13. CDR3 residues: CASGQNTGTGPSEAFF. The CDR3 DNA reads as TGTGCTAGTGGTCAAAACACCGGGACAGGGCCATCTGAAGCTTTCTTT.

The genes are TRBV7-2 and TRBJ1-1; D possibly corresponds to TRBD1 (6 bases). Trimming stripped 5 bases from V and 0 bases from J, with 7 bases between. The CDR3 sequence is 13 residues long. Per the germline V gene, CDR1 is SGHTA and CDR2 is FQGNSA. In DNA, the CDR3 is TGTGCCAGCAGCCAGGGGATGAACACTGAAGCTTTCTTT. Residues: CASSQGMNTEAFF. Using reference TRBV7-2 and TRBJ1-1 for the parts outside the CDR3, the full variable domain is GAGVSQSPSNKVTEKGKDVELRCDPISGHTALYWYRQSLGQGLEFLIYFQGNSAPDKSGLPSDRFSAERTGGSVSTLTIQRTQQEDSAVYLCASSQGMNTEAFFGQGTRLTVV.

This clone was detected only once. The chain joins TRBV2 to TRBJ1-2; D unclear. This CDR3 spans 13 amino acids. Germline V gene lookup returns CDR1 SNHLY and CDR2 FYNNEI. Trimming took off 4 bases at V and 6 bases at J, with 12 bases between the two ends. The CDR3 sequence is CASSVLGGDGYTF. The DNA of the CDR3 is TGTGCCAGCAGTGTATTGGGAGGAGATGGCTACACCTTC. The entire variable domain, with the rest obtained from reference TRBV2 and TRBJ1-2, is as follows: EPEVTQTPSHQVTQMGQEVILRCVPISNHLYFYWYRQILGQKVEFLVSFYNNEISEKSEIFDDQFSVERPDGSNFTLKIRSTKLEDSAMYFCASSVLGGDGYTFGSGTRLTVV.

The genes are TRBV3-1 (or the pseudogene TRBV3-2) and TRBJ2-7; 15 nucleotides align to TRBD2. CDR3 length: 14 amino acids. With V trimmed by 3 bases and J by 13 bases, 7 bases remained unmatched. CDR1 is LGHDT, CDR2 YNNKEL, per germline (reference sequence). The CDR3 nucleotides are TGTGCCAGCAGCCAGACCGGGACTAGCGGGAGGCTCTACTTC. The encoded protein is CASSQTGTSGRLYF.

The CDR3: CASSAHTGSPAYNSPLHF. The DNA of the CDR3 is TGTGCCAGCAGTGCCCACACCGGGAGCCCCGCGTATAATTCACCCCTCCACTTT. This chain connects TRBV6-1 to TRBJ1-6, with D hard to call. Germline values: CDR1 MNHNS, CDR2 SASEGT. The CDR3 runs 18 residues. Trimming shortened V by 4 bases and J by 4 bases, and 20 bases separated the two germline ends.

This sequence joins TRBV5-1 and TRBJ2-1; 8 nucleotides align to TRBD2. CDR3 size: 14 residues. The ends lost 4 bases at V and 9 bases at J; junction bases unmatched: 9. Germline lookup yields CDR1 SGHRS and CDR2 YFSETQ. The CDR3 here is CASSTGGLQGEQFF. CDR3 nucleotides: TGCGCCAGCAGCACGGGGGGGCTGCAAGGTGAGCAGTTCTTC.

V gene TRBV27 combines with J gene TRBJ2-5, with 9 positions matching TRBD2. V was pared by 2 bases and J by 2 bases, with 6 bases of the junction left unmatched. The CDR3 is 16 amino acids. Per the germline V gene, CDR1 is MNHEY and CDR2 is SMNVEV (reference sequence). Written as DNA, the CDR3 is TGTGCCAGCAGTTTAAGGGGTCTAGCGGGGCAAGAGACCCAGTACTTC. Translation gives CASSLRGLAGQETQYF.

This chain connects TRBV4-1 to TRBJ2-1; 8 bases agree with TRBD2. The CDR3 length is 16 residues. The V and J ends lost 0 bases and 2 bases, in that order; junction bases with no gene match: 3. Germline CDR1 and CDR2: MGHRA and YSYEKL. The CDR3 coding sequence is TGCGCCAGCAGCCAAGAGAGCGGGAGTACCTACAATGAGCAGTTCTTC. Amino acid sequence: CASSQESGSTYNEQFF.

As to this clone: Other nucleotide sequences in the sample specify the same CDR3. The J gene is TRBJ1-1, the V gene TRBV7-3; D unresolved. Germline V gene data show CDR1 as SGHTA and CDR2 as FQGTGA. This CDR3 spans 13 amino acids. V dropped 1 base and J dropped 1 base, with 4 bases sitting between them. DNA for the CDR3: TGTGCCAGCAGCTTAAGGGCGAACACTGAAGCTTTCTTT. Protein: CASSLRANTEAFF. The variable domain in full, with the rest retrieved from reference TRBV7-3 and TRBJ1-1, is GAGVSQTPSNKVTEKGKYVELRCDPISGHTALYWYRQSLGQGPEFLIYFQGTGAADDSGLPNDRFFAVRPEGSVSTLKIQRTERGDSAVYLCASSLRANTEAFFGQGTRLTVV.

The chain carries TRBV19 and TRBJ2-7; tentatively, D is TRBD2 (6 bases). In germline, CDR1 is LNHDA, CDR2 SQIVND (reference sequence). V was cut by 7 bases and J by 4 bases, with 20 bases left in between. This CDR3 spans 15 amino acids. The DNA of the CDR3 is TGTGCCAGTACCCGGGGGATGGGAGAGCCTTACGAGCAGTACTTC. Translation: CASTRGMGEPYEQYF.

The chain has TRBV7-3 and TRBJ2-1, with 8 bases matching TRBD2. CDR1 is SGHTA and CDR2 is FQGTGA in the germline V gene. This CDR3 comprises 16 residues. J lost 0 bases, V lost 6 bases, and 7 bases had no gene match. In nucleotides, the CDR3 is TGTGCCAGCAGTCGCAGCGGGAGAGGCTCCTACAATGAGCAGTTCTTC. Translation gives CASSRSGRGSYNEQFF.

The chain uses TRBV15 and TRBJ1-3, with 8 positions matching TRBD1. This CDR3 region has 17 residues. CDR1 is LNHNV and CDR2 is YYDKDF in the germline V gene (reference sequence). J gave up 0 bases and V 6 bases, and 10 bases lay outside the gene matches. As DNA, the CDR3 is TGTGCCACCAGGATGGACAGGGAGGCTGGCTCTGGAAACACCATATATTTT. The encoded protein is CATRMDREAGSGNTIYF.

A single count supports this clone. The chain uses TRBV10-3 and TRBJ1-1, with D unresolved. The length of the CDR3 is 13 residues. The ends were cut back, 3 bases at V and 0 bases at J, with 5 bases in the middle. Germline V lookup: CDR1 ENHRY, CDR2 SYGVKD. DNA of the CDR3: TGTGCCATCAGTGATACGGTGAACACTGAAGCTTTCTTT. This translates into CAISDTVNTEAFF.

The chain links TRBV5-5 to TRBJ1-5, with unresolved D. The V gene lost 6 bases and the J gene lost 3 bases, with 16 bases spanning the gap. CDR3 length: 15 amino acids. CDR1 and CDR2 from the germline V gene are SGHKS and YYEKEE (reference sequence). In DNA, the CDR3 is TGTGCCAGCACCTCAAACGACGGGTTCAATCAGCCCCAGCATTTT. Translating it yields CASTSNDGFNQPQHF. The variable domain in full, with the rest retrieved from reference TRBV5-5 and TRBJ1-5, is DAGVTQSPTHLIKTRGQQVTLRCSPISGHKSVSWYQQVLGQGPQFIFQYYEKEERGRGNFPDRFSARQFPNYSSELNVNALLLGDSALYLCASTSNDGFNQPQHFGDGTRLSIL.

The chain carries TRBV7-2 and TRBJ1-5; TRBD1 might be the D (6 bases). V was clipped by 6 bases and J by 8 bases, with 17 bases between them. Germline assignment: CDR1 SGHTA and CDR2 FQGNSA. There are 14 residues in the CDR3. The CDR3 nucleotides read TGTGCCAGCAGTCCAGGGAGGGGGGGAAAGCCCCAGCATTTT. Protein sequence: CASSPGRGGKPQHF.

This rearrangement joins TRBV10-3 to TRBJ2-2; perhaps TRBD2 as D (5 bases). Between the trimmed V and J ends, which lost 0 bases and 4 bases, there was a span of 6 bases. The V gene's germline CDR1 is ENHRY and CDR2 SYGVKD. The CDR3 extends over 14 amino acids. For the CDR3, the DNA is TGTGCCATCAGTGAGTCTCGGGGCACCGGGGAGCTGTTTTTT. The encoded protein is CAISESRGTGELFF.

This chain links TRBV6-2 or TRBV6-3 with TRBJ2-5; 14 bases map to TRBD2. Unmatched junction bases numbered 3, after V lost 4 bases and J lost 5 bases. Germline V gene lookup returns CDR1 MNHEY and CDR2 SVGEGT. This CDR3 is built from 15 residues. CDR3 sequence: CASSLGLAGVETQYF. CDR3 nucleotide sequence: TGTGCCAGCAGTTTGGGACTAGCGGGAGTTGAGACCCAGTACTTC.

CDR3 coding DNA: TGCGCCAGCACTACAGACAGGTCCAGTGAAAAACTGTTTTTT. It codes for CASTTDRSSEKLFF. This rearrangement joins TRBV5-1 to TRBJ1-4, with a weak D call TRBD1 (6 bases). The CDR3 consists of 14 residues. Germline V CDR1 and CDR2: SGHRS, YFSETQ. The germline V and J ends were trimmed by 6 bases and 7 bases, with 16 bases remaining between them.

This clone showed up just once. This sequence joins TRBV11-2 and TRBJ1-4; D may be TRBD1 (6 bases). Germline CDR1 reads SGHAT; CDR2 reads FQNNGV. CDR3 length equals 14 residues. V lost 6 bases and J lost 1, with 9 bases in between. The chain's CDR3 is CASSLQGTNEKLFF. The CDR3 nucleotides read TGTGCCAGCAGTTTACAGGGAACTAATGAAAAACTGTTTTTT.

The rearrangement links TRBV29-1 to TRBJ2-2; no clear D gene. Germline CDR1 is SQVTM and CDR2 is ANQGSEA. The CDR3 length is 12 residues. The germline V and J ends were trimmed by 4 bases and 6 bases, with 9 bases remaining between them. The CDR3 sequence is CSVVRNSGELFF. CDR3 coding DNA: TGCAGCGTTGTAAGAAACTCCGGGGAGCTGTTTTTT.

This sequence joins TRBV16 and TRBJ1-5; tentative D call: TRBD1 (6 bases). V was trimmed by 4 bases and J by 1 base, leaving 11 bases between them. Germline assignment: CDR1 KGHSY and CDR2 FQNENV. The CDR3 contains 15 residues. The CDR3 DNA sequence: TGTGCCAGCAGCCCCACAGGGACGAGCAATCAGCCCCAGCATTTT. Translating it yields CASSPTGTSNQPQHF.

This sequence joins TRBV9 and TRBJ2-1; no clear D. V was shortened by 1 base and J by 3 bases, with 14 bases between the two germline ends. CDR3 size: 16 residues. Germline-derived CDR1 and CDR2 are SGDLS and YYNGEE. Written as DNA, the CDR3 is TGTGCCAGCAGCGTAACCCCCCAGTTAAGCTACAATGAGCAGTTCTTC. Encoded protein: CASSVTPQLSYNEQFF.

The V and J genes are TRBV11-3 and TRBJ2-3, with a tentative D call TRBD1 (5 bases). Per germline, CDR1 SGHNT and CDR2 YENEEA. Trimming took 4 bases from V and 5 from J, leaving 28 bases between them. The CDR3 contains 19 residues. The CDR3 nucleotides read TGTGCCAGCAGCTCCTCCTTAGGGGCCGCCGAGTTGTCACAAGATACGCAGTATTTT. Translating gives CASSSSLGAAELSQDTQYF.

The V call is TRBV6-5, the J call TRBJ2-1, with 7 bases fitting TRBD1. CDR3 length: 13 residues. Unmatched junction bases numbered 2, after V lost 6 bases and J lost 3 bases. Germline CDR1 MNHEY, CDR2 SVGAGI. CDR3 DNA: TGTGCCAGCAGAGGGACAGACTACAATGAGCAGTTCTTC. This encodes CASRGTDYNEQFF.

This clone was counted a few times. The chain links TRBV6-5 to TRBJ1-6; the D is unclear. In germline, CDR1 is MNHEY, CDR2 SVGAGI. The CDR3 extends over 14 amino acids. V was clipped by 0 bases and J by 3 bases, with 3 bases between them. CDR3 sequence (DNA): TGTGCCAGCAGTTACTCGAGCTATAATTCACCCCTCCACTTT. Residues: CASSYSSYNSPLHF.

This clone was seen more than once but under ten times. The V gene is TRBV18, the J gene TRBJ1-6, with 7 bases fitting TRBD1. The CDR3 has 14 amino acids. Germline trimming cut 2 bases from V and 10 bases from J; bases unmatched to any gene: 5. Germline CDR1 and CDR2: KGHSH and LQKENI. The CDR3 loop is CASSPAKGGSPLHF. Here the CDR3 DNA reads TGTGCCAGCTCACCAGCCAAAGGGGGCTCACCCCTCCACTTT. Looking up the rest from reference TRBV18 and TRBJ1-6 gives the full variable domain: NAGVMQNPRHLVRRRGQEARLRCSPMKGHSHVYWYRQLPEEGLKFMVYLQKENIIDESGMPKERFSAEFPKEGPSILRIQQVVRGDSAAYFCASSPAKGGSPLHFGNGTRLTVT.

The chain joins TRBV7-3 to TRBJ2-1; 9 bases fit TRBD2. Trimming at V came to 2 bases and at J to 3 bases, leaving 2 bases not matched to a gene. This CDR3 contains 15 residues. Germline CDR1 and CDR2: SGHTA and FQGTGA. The CDR3 protein is CASSLLAGFYNEQFF. The CDR3 nucleotides are TGTGCCAGCAGCTTACTAGCGGGGTTCTACAATGAGCAGTTCTTC.